This T cell receptor (beta chain) was retrieved from a study of blood T cell repertoires in COVID-19. Study in general: T cells, B-cell-depleted T cells, or PBMCs provided the cDNA or gDNA that served as material.

A single count supports this clone. Germline assignment: CDR1 SGHRS and CDR2 YFSETQ. V gave up 4 bases and J gave up 5 bases, with 18 bases separating them. The CDR3 runs to 15 residues. As processed by the authors: Using reference gene primer amplification, nucleated cell counts were estimated. Clones were sequenced by immunoSEQ multiplex PCR, and TCRdb holds only the in-frame ones, with some missing. V and J calls and clone size come straight from that table; D and trimming were deduced from the DNA. This table has approximately 200,000 clones, roughly 86% appearing once. The source of this sequence is a woman between 25 and 40 years old with active or convalescent COVID-19. The sequenced material came from peripheral blood. J is TRBJ1-2 and V is TRBV5-1; D remains ambiguous. The CDR3 DNA follows: TGCGCCAGCAGCCGCGACCCAAATCCGAGGTATGGCTACACCTTC. Its translation: CASSRDPNPRYGYTF.